The 29 T cell receptor beta chains below were found in one sample sequenced in a study of neurological immune-mediated disorders. The time point here: longitudinal time-point 2. MiXCR, run by TCRdb on the 5' RACE reads, gives a single entry per CDR3 protein. The data contain 57,000 or so distinct CDR3 sequences, 9.7% of them singletons. Sequencing input: PBMCs. Receptors were obtained from a man aged 30-40 years in good health.

The table lists this clonotype with many counts. This chain joins TRBV20-1 and TRBJ2-3; 8 bases match TRBD2. The germline CDR1 and CDR2 sequences are DFQATT and SNEGSKA (reference sequence). J gave up 4 bases and V 1 base, and 4 bases lay outside the gene matches. CDR3 length equals 14 residues. The CDR3 region has the DNA TGCAGTGCTAGAGGGGGACTAGAGGCAGATACGCAGTATTTT. Encoded protein: CSARGGLEADTQYF.

This clonotype was counted ten times or more. This chain connects TRBV28 to TRBJ2-5, with TRBD2 matching 7 bases. Germline CDR1 MDHEN, CDR2 SYDVKM. Trimming at V came to 10 bases and at J to 5 bases, leaving 16 bases not matched to a gene. The CDR3 covers 15 residues. CDR3 DNA: TGTGCCAAGAAGCGGGGCGGGAGACGACAGGAGACCCAGTACTTC. Protein sequence: CAKKRGGRRQETQYF. Filled out from reference TRBV28 and TRBJ2-5, the complete variable domain reads DVKVTQSSRYLVKRTGEKVFLECVQDMDHENMFWYRQDPGLGLRLIYFSYDVKMKEKGDIPEGYSVSREKKERFSLILESASTNQTSMYLCAKKRGGRRQETQYFGPGTRLLVL.

This chain links TRBV29-1 with TRBJ2-5; D may be TRBD2 (6 bases). This CDR3 region has 12 residues. Germline lookup yields CDR1 SQVTM and CDR2 ANQGSEA. V lost 1 base, J lost 3 bases, and 6 bases lay in between. The CDR3 DNA follows: TGCAGCGTTGAAGGCGGGGAAGAGACCCAGTACTTC. This translates into CSVEGGEETQYF.

Notes on this clonotype: Possible read error: a much larger clone is one base away. The chain links TRBV7-2 to TRBJ2-1; no firm D call. V gave up 1 base and J gave up 8 bases, with 9 bases separating them. The CDR3 is 13 amino acids. CDR1 SGHTA and CDR2 FQGNSA come from the germline V gene. The CDR3 DNA is TGTGCCAGCAGCTTAGTTAGAGAGGATGAGCAGTTCTTC. Residues: CASSLVREDEQFF.

A note on this clonotype: This likely comes from a read error, as the CDR3 has no conserved phenylalanine or tryptophan at its end. The V gene is TRBV18, the J gene TRBJ2-7, with 8 bases lining up with TRBD1. Looked up from germline, CDR1 is KGHSH and CDR2 is LQKENI. The CDR3 contains 14 residues. With V trimmed by 3 bases and J by 0 bases, 1 base remained unmatched. The CDR3 loop reads CASSPGQVSYEQYL. The CDR3 coding sequence is TGTGCCAGCTCACCGGGACAGGTCTCCTACGAGCAGTACTTA.

By its share, this clonotype is medium-sized. V and J are TRBV6-4 and TRBJ2-3; weak D call: TRBD2 (5 bases). Trimming left V 2 bases short and J 0 bases short, with 6 bases between. The CDR3 is 14 residues long. The germline gives CDR1 MRHNA, CDR2 SNTAGT. CDR3 protein: CASSDSGSTDTQYF. CDR3 coding DNA: TGTGCCAGCAGTGACAGCGGTAGCACAGATACGCAGTATTTT.

This clonotype was picked up many times. V gene TRBV20-1 combines with J gene TRBJ2-7; no firm D call. The length of the CDR3 is 14 residues. V lost 0 bases, J lost 0 bases, and 9 bases lay in between. CDR1 and CDR2 (germline): DFQATT, SNEGSKA (reference sequence). The CDR3 sequence: CSARESFYSYEQYF. CDR3 DNA: TGCAGTGCTAGAGAATCGTTCTACTCCTACGAGCAGTACTTC.

This clonotype was seen many times. The CDR3 coding sequence is TGTGCCAGCAGTTCCACACGAGGCGAGCAGTACTTC. It codes for CASSSTRGEQYF. The chain is built from TRBV12-3 or TRBV12-4 and TRBJ2-7; D not resolved. V gave up 4 bases and J gave up 6 bases, with 10 bases separating them. This CDR3 has 12 residues.

This clonotype was seen at least ten times. This chain connects TRBV15 to TRBJ1-2, with D uncertain. The V gene's germline CDR1 is LNHNV and CDR2 YYDKDF (reference sequence). The CDR3 has 13 residues. Trimming cost V 6 bases and J 4 bases, with 12 bases left between them. The CDR3 is CATRSTASYGYTF. DNA of the CDR3: TGTGCCACCAGGTCCACAGCCTCCTATGGCTACACCTTC.

This clonotype occurred many times. Written as DNA, the CDR3 is TGCGCCAGCAGCTCTGAAGTGGACACTGAAGCTTTCTTT. It is translated as CASSSEVDTEAFF. The J gene is TRBJ1-1, the V gene TRBV5-1; no definite D call. CDR1 SGHRS and CDR2 YFSETQ come from the germline V gene. CDR3 length: 13 residues. Trimming took 3 bases from V and 3 from J, leaving 9 bases between them. Full variable domain (remainder filled in from reference TRBV5-1 and TRBJ1-1): KAGVTQTPRYLIKTRGQQVTLSCSPISGHRSVSWYQQTPGQGLQFLFEYFSETQRNKGNFPGRFSGRQFSNSRSEMNVSTLELGDSALYLCASSSEVDTEAFFGQGTRLTVV.

About this clonotype itself: One junction end does not reproduce the germline sequence, and a read error may be involved. The chain links TRBV5-1 to TRBJ2-1; 14 nucleotides match TRBD2. This CDR3 has 16 residues. Germline-derived CDR1 and CDR2 are SGHRS and YFSETQ. This CDR3 reads CANSLGLAGVLNEQFF. In DNA form, the CDR3 reads TGCGCCAACAGCCTGGGACTAGCGGGAGTATTGAATGAACAGTTCTTC.

The table lists this clonotype with many counts. This sequence joins TRBV7-8 and TRBJ2-7; D might be TRBD2 (6 bases). Germline V gene data show CDR1 as SGHVS and CDR2 as FQNEAQ. Trimming cost V 6 bases and J 0 bases, with 12 bases left between them. This CDR3 has 14 amino acids. The CDR3 sequence is CASRLTGLSYEQYF. CDR3 DNA: TGTGCCAGCAGGCTGACGGGACTCTCCTACGAGCAGTACTTC.

This clonotype was detected ten times or more. The DNA for the CDR3 is TGCAGTGCCAGCGCGACTAGCGGGAGGACGAATGAGCAGTTCTTC. This codes for CSASATSGRTNEQFF. V gene TRBV20-1 combines with J gene TRBJ2-1, with 13 bases that match TRBD2. This CDR3 region has 15 residues. The germline gives CDR1 DFQATT, CDR2 SNEGSKA (reference sequence). The V segment lost 6 bases and the J segment 7 bases; nucleotides outside the gene matches: 9.

This clonotype showed up many times. V and J are TRBV29-1 and TRBJ1-2; D may be TRBD1 (5 bases). The germline V and J ends were trimmed by 7 bases and 4 bases, with 10 bases remaining between them. Germline-derived CDR1 and CDR2 are SQVTM and ANQGSEA. This CDR3 comprises 11 residues. In DNA form, the CDR3 reads TGCAGCGCTACCGGGACCTATGGCTACACCTTC. It translates to CSATGTYGYTF.

With regard to this clonotype: With a much larger clone just one base away, this may be a read error. The rearrangement joins TRBV5-1 to TRBJ2-7; perhaps TRBD2 as D (5 bases). This CDR3 spans 17 amino acids. CDR1 and CDR2 (germline): SGHRS, YFSETQ. V lost 6 bases to trimming and J lost 5 bases, with 27 bases between them. The CDR3 here is CASNGLAEAKRENEQYF. The CDR3 nucleotides read TGCGCCAGCAACGGGCTCGCCGAAGCTAAGAGGGAAAACGAGCAGTACTTC.

The V gene is TRBV5-1, the J gene TRBJ2-7; 7 bases are shared with TRBD2. The J segment lost 2 bases and the V segment lost 0 bases, leaving 2 bases of the junction unmatched. Germline V gene sequence: CDR1 SGHRS, CDR2 YFSETQ. The CDR3 contains 14 residues. The CDR3 nucleotides read TGCGCCAGCAGCTTGGGCGCGGGGGCCTACGAGCAGTACTTC. Residues: CASSLGAGAYEQYF.

This clonotype ranks as medium-sized (0.01 to 0.1%). This chain joins TRBV3-1 and TRBJ2-7; perhaps TRBD2 as D (6 bases). This CDR3 has 15 residues. Between the trimmed V and J ends, which lost 1 base and 2 bases, there was a span of 12 bases. Per germline, CDR1 LGHDT and CDR2 YNNKEL (reference sequence). The CDR3 protein is CASSQAWDSTYEQYF. The CDR3 DNA follows: TGTGCCAGCAGCCAAGCCTGGGACTCCACCTACGAGCAGTACTTC.

The sample holds many counts of this clonotype. The CDR3 sequence is CASSLSSTQETQYF. CDR3 sequence (DNA): TGCGCCAGCAGCTTGTCGAGTACGCAAGAGACCCAGTACTTC. J is TRBJ2-5 and V is TRBV5-1, with D uncertain. Germline CDR1 reads SGHRS; CDR2 reads YFSETQ. The CDR3 runs 14 residues. V lost 1 base and J 2 bases, leaving 9 bases between the germline ends.

The sample holds many counts of this clonotype. The gene calls are TRBV9 and TRBJ2-3, with D hard to call. Trimming shortened V by 2 bases and J by 0 bases, and 7 bases separated the two germline ends. CDR3 size: 14 residues. CDR1 and CDR2 from the germline V gene are SGDLS and YYNGEE. CDR3 residues: CASSVSPSTDTQYF. Here the CDR3 DNA reads TGTGCCAGCAGCGTTAGTCCTAGCACAGATACGCAGTATTTT. The entire variable domain, with the rest obtained from reference TRBV9 and TRBJ2-3, is as follows: DSGVTQTPKHLITATGQRVTLRCSPRSGDLSVYWYQQSLDQGLQFLIQYYNGEERAKGNILERFSAQQFPDLHSELNLSSLELGDSALYFCASSVSPSTDTQYFGPGTRLTVL.

The chain is built from TRBV14 and TRBJ2-1; TRBD2 is a possible D gene (5 bases). The CDR3 loop spans 16 amino acids. Trimming took 0 bases from V and 4 from J, leaving 13 bases between them. Germline CDR1 SGHDN, CDR2 FVKESK. The CDR3 protein is CASSQEGRTGYNEQFF. The CDR3 DNA follows: TGTGCCAGCAGCCAAGAGGGCCGGACGGGGTACAATGAGCAGTTCTTC.

The chain links TRBV28 to TRBJ2-7; TRBD1 matches at 9 bases. V shed 6 bases and J 1 base; nucleotides not matched to a gene: 7. The CDR3 loop spans 15 amino acids. The germline gives CDR1 MDHEN, CDR2 SYDVKM. CDR3 DNA sequence: TGTGCCAGCAGAACACAGGGGGCAAGGTCCTACGAGCAGTACTTC. As protein: CASRTQGARSYEQYF.

This clonotype was seen many times. The chain employs TRBV25-1 and TRBJ1-1; no clear D gene. V shed 3 bases and J shed 0 bases, with 11 bases lying between them. The V gene's germline CDR1 is MGHDK and CDR2 SYGVNS. CDR3 length: 15 residues. The CDR3 sequence is CASSDSLKMNTEAFF. In DNA form, the CDR3 reads TGTGCCAGCAGTGACTCACTTAAGATGAACACTGAAGCTTTCTTT.

This clonotype showed up many times. This chain links TRBV12-3 or TRBV12-4 with TRBJ2-7, with TRBD2 matching 13 bases. The CDR3 has 16 residues. The V segment lost 5 bases and the J segment 4 bases; nucleotides outside the gene matches: 8. In DNA, the CDR3 is TGTGCCAGCAGTCTCGGACTAGCGGGAGAAGGGTACGAGCAGTACTTC. Its translation: CASSLGLAGEGYEQYF.

In this sample, this clonotype turned up many times. The CDR3 loop is CASSQVEVYNEQFF. The CDR3 DNA reads as TGTGCCAGCAGCCAAGTGGAGGTCTACAATGAGCAGTTCTTC. The chain uses TRBV3-1 and TRBJ2-1, with D possibly matching TRBD2 (5 bases). Trimming took 1 base from V and 3 from J, leaving 7 bases between them. CDR1 is LGHDT and CDR2 is YNNKEL in the germline V gene (reference sequence). The CDR3 covers 14 residues.

This clonotype has at least ten counts. The J gene is TRBJ2-6, the V gene TRBV20-1, with 7 bases fitting TRBD1. The V gene end was trimmed by 5 bases and the J gene end by 0 bases; junction bases not matched to a gene: 7. Germline lookup yields CDR1 DFQATT and CDR2 SNEGSKA (reference sequence). The CDR3 loop spans 16 amino acids. CDR3 DNA sequence: TGCAGTGCTGCCCGACAGGGAACCTCTGGGGCCAACGTCCTGACTTTC. It specifies CSAARQGTSGANVLTF.

This clonotype was seen ten or more times. The rearrangement links TRBV3-1 to TRBJ2-5, with D unresolved. This CDR3 comprises 11 residues. Germline CDR1 is LGHDT and CDR2 is YNNKEL (reference sequence). V was shortened by 2 bases and J by 2 bases, with 0 bases between the two germline ends. Here the CDR3 DNA reads TGTGCCAGCAGCCAACAAGAGACCCAGTACTTC. It encodes CASSQQETQYF.

This clonotype has ten or more counts. This sequence joins TRBV12-3 or TRBV12-4 and TRBJ1-1, with TRBD1 matching 7 bases. The V segment lost 5 bases and the J segment 6 bases; nucleotides outside the gene matches: 9. The CDR3 has 14 amino acids. DNA for the CDR3: TGTGCCAGCAGTCTTTCGACAGGGAGACCTGAAGCTTTCTTT. This gives the protein CASSLSTGRPEAFF.

This clonotype was seen at least ten times. The rearrangement links TRBV12-3 or TRBV12-4 to TRBJ2-2; D possibly uses TRBD1 or TRBD2 (5 bases each). Trimming took off 0 bases at V and 4 bases at J, with 18 bases between the two ends. There are 18 residues in the CDR3. The CDR3 sequence: CASSLARRLTGTTGELFF. In nucleotides, the CDR3 is TGTGCCAGCAGTTTAGCGCGCCGACTTACCGGGACCACCGGGGAGCTGTTTTTT.

The V and J genes are TRBV10-3 and TRBJ2-7; 13 nucleotides match TRBD2. The V gene's germline CDR1 is ENHRY and CDR2 SYGVKD. After removal of 6 bases from V and 6 bases from J, the junction contained 5 bases not matched to a gene. This CDR3 has 14 amino acids. The CDR3 spells CAIREGLAGFEQYF. The CDR3 DNA sequence: TGTGCCATCAGGGAGGGACTAGCGGGATTCGAGCAGTACTTC.